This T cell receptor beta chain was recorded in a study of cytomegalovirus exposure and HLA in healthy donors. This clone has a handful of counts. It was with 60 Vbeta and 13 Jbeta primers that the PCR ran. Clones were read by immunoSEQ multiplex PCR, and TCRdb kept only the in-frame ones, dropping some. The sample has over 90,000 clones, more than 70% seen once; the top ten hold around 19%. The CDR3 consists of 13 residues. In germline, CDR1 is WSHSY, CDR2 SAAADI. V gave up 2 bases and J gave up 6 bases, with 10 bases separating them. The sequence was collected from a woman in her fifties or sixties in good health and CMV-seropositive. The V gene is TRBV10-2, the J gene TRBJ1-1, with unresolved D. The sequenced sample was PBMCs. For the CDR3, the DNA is TGCGCCAGCAGTGAGACCCCGCGGTCTGAAGCTTTCTTT. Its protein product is CASSETPRSEAFF.